The sequence of this TCR beta chain was determined in a study of blood T cell repertoires in COVID-19. The CDR3 is 15 residues long. The germline CDR1 and CDR2 sequences are MNHEY and SVGEGT. J gave up 5 bases and V 4 bases, and 8 bases lay outside the gene matches. As originally analysed: From reference gene primer amplification, estimates of nucleated cell counts were derived. The protocol was immunoSEQ multiplex PCR, while the TCRdb copy is restricted to in-frame clones and leaves out a portion. V and J calls and clone size are copied from that table; D and trimming were computed from the DNA. The table lists about 68,000 clones, 86% of them singletons, with 6.3% in the top ten.

The chain links TRBV6-2 or TRBV6-3 to TRBJ2-5, with TRBD2 matching 9 bases. What was sequenced was peripheral blood. The sequence was obtained from an elderly man with COVID-19, enrolled during active disease. The CDR3 region has the DNA TGTGCCAGCAGTTCGCTAGCGGGGAGGAGGGAGACCCAGTACTTC. Encoded protein: CASSSLAGRRETQYF.